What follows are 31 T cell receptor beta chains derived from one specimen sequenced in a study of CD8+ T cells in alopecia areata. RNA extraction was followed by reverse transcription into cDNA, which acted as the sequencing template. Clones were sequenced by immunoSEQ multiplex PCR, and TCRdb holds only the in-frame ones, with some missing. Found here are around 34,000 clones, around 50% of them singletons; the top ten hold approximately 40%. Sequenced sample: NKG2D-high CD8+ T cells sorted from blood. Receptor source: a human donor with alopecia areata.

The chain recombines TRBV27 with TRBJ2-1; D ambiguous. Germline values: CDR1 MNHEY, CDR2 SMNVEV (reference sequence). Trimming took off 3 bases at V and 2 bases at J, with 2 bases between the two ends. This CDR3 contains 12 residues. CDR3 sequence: CASSLPYNEQFF. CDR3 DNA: TGTGCCAGCAGTTTGCCCTACAATGAGCAGTTCTTC.

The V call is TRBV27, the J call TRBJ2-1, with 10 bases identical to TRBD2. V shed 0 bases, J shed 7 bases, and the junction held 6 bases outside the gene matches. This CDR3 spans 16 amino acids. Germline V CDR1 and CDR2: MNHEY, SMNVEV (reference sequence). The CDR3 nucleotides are TGTGCCAGCAGTTTATCCTTAGCGGGGGGTCAGAATGAGCAGTTCTTC. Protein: CASSLSLAGGQNEQFF.

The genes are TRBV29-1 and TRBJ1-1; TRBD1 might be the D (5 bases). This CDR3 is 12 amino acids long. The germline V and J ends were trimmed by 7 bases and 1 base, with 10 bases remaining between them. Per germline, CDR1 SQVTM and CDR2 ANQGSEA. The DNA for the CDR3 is TGCAGCGCGGGACGGGAGAACACTGAAGCTTTCTTT. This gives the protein CSAGRENTEAFF.

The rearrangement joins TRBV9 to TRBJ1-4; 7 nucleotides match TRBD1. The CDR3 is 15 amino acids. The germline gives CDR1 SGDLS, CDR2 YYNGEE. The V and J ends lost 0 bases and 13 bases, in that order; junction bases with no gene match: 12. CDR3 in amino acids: CASSVDDRDPKRLFF. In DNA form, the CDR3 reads TGTGCCAGCAGCGTAGACGACAGGGACCCCAAAAGACTGTTTTTT. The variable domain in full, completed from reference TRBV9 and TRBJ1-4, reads DSGVTQTPKHLITATGQRVTLRCSPRSGDLSVYWYQQSLDQGLQFLIQYYNGEERAKGNILERFSAQQFPDLHSELNLSSLELGDSALYFCASSVDDRDPKRLFFGSGTQLSVL.

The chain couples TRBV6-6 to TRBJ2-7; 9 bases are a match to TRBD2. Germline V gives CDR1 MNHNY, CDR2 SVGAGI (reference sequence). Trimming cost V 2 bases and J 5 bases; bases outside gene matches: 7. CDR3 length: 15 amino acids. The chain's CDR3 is CASSYGREGLNEQYF. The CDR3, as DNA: TGTGCCAGCAGTTACGGGCGGGAGGGGCTGAACGAGCAGTACTTC.

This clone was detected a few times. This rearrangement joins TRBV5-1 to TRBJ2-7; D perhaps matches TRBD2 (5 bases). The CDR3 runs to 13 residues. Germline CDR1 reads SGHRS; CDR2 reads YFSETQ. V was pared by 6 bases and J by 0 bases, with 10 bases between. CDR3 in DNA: TGCGCCAGCACCGACGGGGTCTCCTACGAGCAGTACTTC. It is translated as CASTDGVSYEQYF. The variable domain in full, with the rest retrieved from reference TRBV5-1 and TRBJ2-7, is KAGVTQTPRYLIKTRGQQVTLSCSPISGHRSVSWYQQTPGQGLQFLFEYFSETQRNKGNFPGRFSGRQFSNSRSEMNVSTLELGDSALYLCASTDGVSYEQYFGPGTRLTVT.

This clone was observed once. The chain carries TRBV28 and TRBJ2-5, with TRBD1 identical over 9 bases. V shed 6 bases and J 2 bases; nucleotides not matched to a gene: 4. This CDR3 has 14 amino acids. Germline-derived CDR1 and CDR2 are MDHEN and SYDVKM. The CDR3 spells CASRSDRGQETQYF. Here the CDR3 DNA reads TGTGCCAGCAGATCTGACAGGGGGCAAGAGACCCAGTACTTC.

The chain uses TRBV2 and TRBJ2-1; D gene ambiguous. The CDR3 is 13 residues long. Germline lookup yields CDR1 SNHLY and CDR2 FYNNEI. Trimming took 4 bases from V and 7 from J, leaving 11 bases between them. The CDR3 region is CASSVESWNEQFF. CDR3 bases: TGTGCCAGCAGTGTTGAGAGTTGGAATGAGCAGTTCTTC.

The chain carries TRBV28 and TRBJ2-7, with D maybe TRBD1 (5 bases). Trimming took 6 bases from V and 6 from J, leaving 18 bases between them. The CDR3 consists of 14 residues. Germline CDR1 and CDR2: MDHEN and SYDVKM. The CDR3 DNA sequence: TGTGCCAGCAGACCCCCGACAGCCCCCGCCGAGCAGTACTTC. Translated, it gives CASRPPTAPAEQYF.

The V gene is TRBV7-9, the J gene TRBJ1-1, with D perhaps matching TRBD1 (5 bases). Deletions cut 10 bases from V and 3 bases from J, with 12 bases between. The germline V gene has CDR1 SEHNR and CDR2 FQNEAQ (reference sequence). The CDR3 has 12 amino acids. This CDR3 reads CATIREDTEAFF. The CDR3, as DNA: TGTGCCACCATCAGGGAGGACACTGAAGCTTTCTTT. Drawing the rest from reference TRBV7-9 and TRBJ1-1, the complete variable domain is DTGVSQNPRHKITKRGQNVTFRCDPISEHNRLYWYRQTLGQGPEFLTYFQNEAQLEKSRLLSDRFSAERPKGSFSTLEIQRTEQGDSAMYLCATIREDTEAFFGQGTRLTVV.

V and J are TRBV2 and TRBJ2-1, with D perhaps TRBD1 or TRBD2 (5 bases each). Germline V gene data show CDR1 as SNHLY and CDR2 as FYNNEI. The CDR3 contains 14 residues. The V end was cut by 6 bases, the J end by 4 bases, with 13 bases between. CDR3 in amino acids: CASRGTEAYNEQFF. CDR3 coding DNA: TGTGCCAGCAGAGGGACGGAGGCTTACAATGAGCAGTTCTTC.

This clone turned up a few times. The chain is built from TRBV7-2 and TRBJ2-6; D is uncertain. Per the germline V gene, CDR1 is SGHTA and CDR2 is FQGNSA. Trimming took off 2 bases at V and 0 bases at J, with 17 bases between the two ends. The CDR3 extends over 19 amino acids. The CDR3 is CASSLISGHKGSGANVLTF. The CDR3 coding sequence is TGTGCCAGCAGCTTAATCTCGGGCCACAAAGGCTCTGGGGCCAACGTCCTGACTTTC.

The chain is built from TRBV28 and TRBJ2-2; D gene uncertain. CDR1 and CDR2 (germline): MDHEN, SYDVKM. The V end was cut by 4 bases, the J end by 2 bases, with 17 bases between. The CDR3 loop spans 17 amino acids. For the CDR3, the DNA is TGTGCCAGCAGTTCCTTCTCACAACCGACTAACACCGGGGAGCTGTTTTTT. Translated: CASSSFSQPTNTGELFF. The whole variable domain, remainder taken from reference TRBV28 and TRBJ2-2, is DVKVTQSSRYLVKRTGEKVFLECVQDMDHENMFWYRQDPGLGLRLIYFSYDVKMKEKGDIPEGYSVSREKKERFSLILESASTNQTSMYLCASSSFSQPTNTGELFFGEGSRLTVL.

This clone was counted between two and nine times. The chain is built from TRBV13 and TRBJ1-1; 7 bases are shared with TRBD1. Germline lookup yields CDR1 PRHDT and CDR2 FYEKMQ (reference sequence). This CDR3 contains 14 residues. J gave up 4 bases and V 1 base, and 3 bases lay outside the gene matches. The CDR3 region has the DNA TGTGCCAGCAGCTTAGAGGGGACAGCCACTGAAGCTTTCTTT. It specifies CASSLEGTATEAFF.

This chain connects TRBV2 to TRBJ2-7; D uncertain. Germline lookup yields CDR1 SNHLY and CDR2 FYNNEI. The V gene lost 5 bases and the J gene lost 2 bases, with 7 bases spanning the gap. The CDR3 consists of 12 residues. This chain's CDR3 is CASSTGTYEQYF. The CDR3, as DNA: TGTGCCAGCAGTACGGGCACCTACGAGCAGTACTTC.

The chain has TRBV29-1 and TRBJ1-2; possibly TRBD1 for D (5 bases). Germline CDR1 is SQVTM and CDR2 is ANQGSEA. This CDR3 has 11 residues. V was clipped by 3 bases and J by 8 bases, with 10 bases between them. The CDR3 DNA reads TGCAGCGTTGATACAAAGGGGGGCTACACCTTC. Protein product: CSVDTKGGYTF.

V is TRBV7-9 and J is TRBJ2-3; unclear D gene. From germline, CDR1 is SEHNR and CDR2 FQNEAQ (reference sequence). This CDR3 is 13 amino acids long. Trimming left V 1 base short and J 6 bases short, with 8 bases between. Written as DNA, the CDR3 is TGTGCCAGCAGCTTAGGAACGCCGGATACGCAGTATTTT. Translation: CASSLGTPDTQYF.

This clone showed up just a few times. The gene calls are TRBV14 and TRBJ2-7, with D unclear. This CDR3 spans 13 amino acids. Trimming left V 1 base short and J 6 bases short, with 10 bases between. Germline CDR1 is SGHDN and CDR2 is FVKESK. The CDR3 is CASSQGNRVEQYF. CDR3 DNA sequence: TGTGCCAGCAGCCAAGGGAACCGGGTCGAGCAGTACTTC. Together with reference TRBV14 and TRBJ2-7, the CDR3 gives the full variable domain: EAGVTQFPSHSVIEKGQTVTLRCDPISGHDNLYWYRRVMGKEIKFLLHFVKESKQDESGMPNNRFLAERTGGTYSTLKVQPAELEDSGVYFCASSQGNRVEQYFGPGTRLTVT.

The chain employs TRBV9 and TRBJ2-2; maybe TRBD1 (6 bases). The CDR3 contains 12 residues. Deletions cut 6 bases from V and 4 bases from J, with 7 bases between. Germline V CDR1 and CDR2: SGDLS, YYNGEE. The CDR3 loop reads CASKGGTGELFF. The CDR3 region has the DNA TGTGCCAGCAAAGGGGGCACCGGGGAGCTGTTTTTT.

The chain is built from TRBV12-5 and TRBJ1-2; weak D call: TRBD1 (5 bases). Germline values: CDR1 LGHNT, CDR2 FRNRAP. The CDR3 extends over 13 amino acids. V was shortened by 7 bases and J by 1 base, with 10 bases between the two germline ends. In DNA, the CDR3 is TGTGCTAGTGCTCTGGGACTTAACTATGGCTACACCTTC. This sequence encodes CASALGLNYGYTF. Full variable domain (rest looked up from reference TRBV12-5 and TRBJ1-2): DARVTQTPRHKVTEMGQEVTMRCQPILGHNTVFWYRQTMMQGLELLAYFRNRAPLDDSGMPKDRFSAEMPDATLATLKIQPSEPRDSAVYFCASALGLNYGYTFGSGTRLTVV.

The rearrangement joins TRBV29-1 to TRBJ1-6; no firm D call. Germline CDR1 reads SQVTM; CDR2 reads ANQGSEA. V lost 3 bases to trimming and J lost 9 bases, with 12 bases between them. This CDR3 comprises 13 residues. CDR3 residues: CSVEEGLGSPLHF. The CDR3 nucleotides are TGCAGCGTTGAGGAGGGATTGGGTTCACCCCTCCACTTT.

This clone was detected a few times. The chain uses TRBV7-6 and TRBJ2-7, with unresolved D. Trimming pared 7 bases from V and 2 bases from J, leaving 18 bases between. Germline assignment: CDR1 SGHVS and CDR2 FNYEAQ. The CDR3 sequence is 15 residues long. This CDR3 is CASNGRPPATYEQYF. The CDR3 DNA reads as TGTGCCAGCAACGGACGGCCCCCAGCCACCTACGAGCAGTACTTC.

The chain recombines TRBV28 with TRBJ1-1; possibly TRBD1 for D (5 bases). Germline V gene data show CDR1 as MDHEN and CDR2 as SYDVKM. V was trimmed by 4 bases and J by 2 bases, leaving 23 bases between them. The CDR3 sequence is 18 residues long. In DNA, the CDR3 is TGTGCCAGCAGTTCCCAATCCGGCGGGGCAGAACCCAACACTGAAGCTTTCTTT. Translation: CASSSQSGGAEPNTEAFF.

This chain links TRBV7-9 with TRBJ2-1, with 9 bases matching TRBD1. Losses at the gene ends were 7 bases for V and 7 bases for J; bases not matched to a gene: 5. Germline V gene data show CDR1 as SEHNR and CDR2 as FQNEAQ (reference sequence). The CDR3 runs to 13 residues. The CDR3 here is CASKTGTGNEQFF. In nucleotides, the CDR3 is TGTGCCAGCAAGACCGGGACAGGGAATGAGCAGTTCTTC.

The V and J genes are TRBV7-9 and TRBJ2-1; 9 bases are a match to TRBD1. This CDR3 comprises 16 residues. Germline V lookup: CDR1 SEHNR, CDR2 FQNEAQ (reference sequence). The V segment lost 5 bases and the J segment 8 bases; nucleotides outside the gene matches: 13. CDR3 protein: CASSAEGQGSYDEQFF. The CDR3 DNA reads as TGTGCCAGCAGCGCCGAGGGACAGGGATCTTACGATGAGCAGTTCTTC.

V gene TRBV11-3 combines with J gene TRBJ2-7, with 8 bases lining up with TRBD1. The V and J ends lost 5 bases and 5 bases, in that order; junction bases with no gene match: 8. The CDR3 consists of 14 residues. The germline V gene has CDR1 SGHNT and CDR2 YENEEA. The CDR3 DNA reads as TGTGCCAGCAGCCCGAGGACAGGGAACCACGAGCAGTACTTC. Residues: CASSPRTGNHEQYF. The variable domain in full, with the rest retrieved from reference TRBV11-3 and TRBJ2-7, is EAGVVQSPRYKIIEKKQPVAFWCNPISGHNTLYWYLQNLGQGPELLIRYENEEAVDDSQLPKDRFSAERLKGVDSTLKIQPAELGDSAVYLCASSPRTGNHEQYFGPGTRLTVT.

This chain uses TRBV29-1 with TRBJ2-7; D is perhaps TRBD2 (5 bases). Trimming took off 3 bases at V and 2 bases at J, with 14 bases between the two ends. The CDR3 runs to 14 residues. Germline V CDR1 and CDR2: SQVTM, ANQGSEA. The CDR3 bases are TGCAGCGTTGATATGGGGTTGGGAGCCTACGAGCAGTACTTC. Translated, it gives CSVDMGLGAYEQYF.

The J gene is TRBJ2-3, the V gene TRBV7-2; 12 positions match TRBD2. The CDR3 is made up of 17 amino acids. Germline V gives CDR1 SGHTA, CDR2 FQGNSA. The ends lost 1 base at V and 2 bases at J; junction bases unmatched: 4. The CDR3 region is CASSLVPSGGATDTQYF. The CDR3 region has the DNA TGTGCCAGCAGCTTAGTGCCTAGCGGGGGGGCCACAGATACGCAGTATTTT.

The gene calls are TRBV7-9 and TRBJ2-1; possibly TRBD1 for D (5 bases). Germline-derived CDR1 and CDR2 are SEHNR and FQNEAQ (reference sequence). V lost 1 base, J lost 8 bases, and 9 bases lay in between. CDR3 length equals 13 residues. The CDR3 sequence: CASSLVVRDEQFF. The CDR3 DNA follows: TGTGCCAGCAGCTTAGTAGTCAGGGATGAGCAGTTCTTC.

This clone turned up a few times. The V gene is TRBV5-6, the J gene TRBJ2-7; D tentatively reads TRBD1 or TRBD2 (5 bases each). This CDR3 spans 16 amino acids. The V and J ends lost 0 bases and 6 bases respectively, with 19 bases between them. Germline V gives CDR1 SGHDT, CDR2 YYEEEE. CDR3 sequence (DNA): TGTGCCAGCAGCTTGGCCCCGGGACCATCTGTCCTCGAGCAGTACTTC. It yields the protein CASSLAPGPSVLEQYF.

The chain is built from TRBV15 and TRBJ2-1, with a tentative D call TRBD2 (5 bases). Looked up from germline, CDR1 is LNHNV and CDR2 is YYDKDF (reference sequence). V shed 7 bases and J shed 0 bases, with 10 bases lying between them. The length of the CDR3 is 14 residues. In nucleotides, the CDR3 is TGTGCCACCAAGGACTCGAGCTCCTACAATGAGCAGTTCTTC. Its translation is CATKDSSSYNEQFF.